Listed below are T cell receptor beta chains from one sample, sequenced in a study of T cells after yellow fever vaccination. TCRdb called the 5' RACE reads again in MiXCR, with one record for every CDR3 protein. The sample records around 67,000 distinct CDR3 sequences, roughly 6.9% being singletons. Sequencing was performed on CD8+ T cells sorted from PBMCs, taken 5 days after the first yellow fever vaccination. The receptors shown here come from a man between 18 and 35 years old who received the YFV17D yellow fever vaccine. The CDR3 runs from the conserved cysteine through the conserved F or W. Fields, in order: J gene, D gene, clone size, V gene, CDR3 DNA, CDR3 protein. The D gene is left open where the match is weak. Clone size is stated in some rows and not others, as once, few, many or a class when expanded.

TRBJ2-2	TRBD2	few	TRBV30	TGTGCCTGGAGCCTTCGGGGGGGCGCCGGGGAGCTGTTTTTT	CAWSLRGGAGELFF
TRBJ1-6	-	many	TRBV29-1	TGCAGCGTGGGGGCAGATAGAAATTCACCCCTCCACTTT	CSVGADRNSPLHF
TRBJ2-2	TRBD1	-	TRBV6-1	TGTGCCAGCAGACAGGACAGGGGGCTCGCCGGGGAGCTGTTTTTT	CASRQDRGLAGELFF
TRBJ2-1	-	many	TRBV12-3/TRBV12-4	TGTGCCAGCAGCTTGGGAACTTACAATGAGCAGTTCTTC	CASSLGTYNEQFF
TRBJ1-4	-	few	TRBV13	TGTGCCAGCAGCTCACATGGGGGATCTAATGAAAAACTGTTTTTT	CASSSHGGSNEKLFF
TRBJ1-6	-	-	TRBV4-1	TGCGCCAGCAGCCAGGAACAAACCCAATATTCACCCCTCCACTTT	CASSQEQTQYSPLHF
TRBJ1-5	-	many	TRBV19	TGTGCCAGTAGTACGGGGACAAGCAATCAGCCCCAGCATTTT	CASSTGTSNQPQHF
TRBJ1-3	-	few	TRBV7-2	TGTGCCAGCAGCTTAGGGTCGACCTTCTCTGGAAACACCATATATTTT	CASSLGSTFSGNTIYF
TRBJ2-6	-	few	TRBV27	TGTGCCAGCAGAGTCTCTGGGGCCAACGTCCTGACTTTC	CASRVSGANVLTF
TRBJ2-1	-	-	TRBV2	TGTGCCAGAAAACCTTCCCGGACGGACGCTGACAATGAGCAGTTCTTC	CARKPSRTDADNEQFF
TRBJ2-5	TRBD2	many	TRBV29-1	TGCAGCGTTCCCCTAGCGGCCTCTTTGGAGACCCAGTACTTC	CSVPLAASLETQYF
TRBJ1-2	-	-	TRBV4-1	TGCGCCAGCAGCCAAAATTGGGAATCTAACTATGGCTACACCTTC	CASSQNWESNYGYTF
TRBJ2-1	-	few	TRBV7-3	TGTGCCAGCAGCTCCGCGGGTGGGAGCTCCTACAATGAGCAGTTCTTC	CASSSAGGSSYNEQFF
TRBJ2-3	-	many	TRBV5-1	TGCGCCAGCAGCTTCAGGGGGGGTTTGGAAGATACGCAGTATTTT	CASSFRGGLEDTQYF
TRBJ1-4	-	-	TRBV28	TGTGCCAGCGGGGGAGACAGGACGACAACTAATGAAAAACTGTTTTTT	CASGGDRTTTNEKLFF
TRBJ2-7	-	-	TRBV6-2/TRBV6-3	TGTGCCAGCAGCCCCGGGGAGGGGGCTTACGAGCAGTACTTC	CASSPGEGAYEQYF
TRBJ2-7	-	many	TRBV19	TGTGCCAGTATGTCCGGGACCTACGAGCAGTACTTC	CASMSGTYEQYF
TRBJ1-5	-	-	TRBV27	TGTGCCAGCAGTGGGCCGGACCGAGGCAATCAGCCCCAGCATTTT	CASSGPDRGNQPQHF
TRBJ1-1	TRBD1	few	TRBV6-5	TGTGCCAGCAGTCACGACAGGGGGGACACTGAAGCTTTCTTT	CASSHDRGDTEAFF
TRBJ2-5	TRBD1	-	TRBV6-2/TRBV6-3	TGTGCCACCACGAACGGACAGGGGAGGCGGGAGACCCAGTACTTC	CATTNGQGRRETQYF
TRBJ2-7	TRBD1	-	TRBV5-1	TGCGCCAGCAGCGCGGGACAGGGCCCCACCTACGAGCAGTACTTC	CASSAGQGPTYEQYF
TRBJ1-1	-	many	TRBV6-1	TGTGCCAGCAGCGAACCCGGGACAAGGAACACTGAAGCTTTCTTT	CASSEPGTRNTEAFF
TRBJ1-2	-	-	TRBV12-3/TRBV12-4	TGTGCCAGCAGTTCCTTCCGTGGCGGCTACACCTTC	CASSSFRGGYTF
TRBJ2-7	-	-	TRBV20-1	TGCAGTGCTAGAGAGCCATCCGGGATGTTACACTACGAGCAGTACTTC	CSAREPSGMLHYEQYF
TRBJ2-3	-	few	TRBV29-1	TGCAGCGTTGAAGGAACCGAAGATAGCACAGATACGCAGTATTTT	CSVEGTEDSTDTQYF
TRBJ2-4	-	few	TRBV6-1	TGTGCAGCAGAACCCCCCCTAGCCAAAAACATTCAGTACTTC	CAAEPPLAKNIQYF
TRBJ2-1	TRBD1	many	TRBV7-2	TGTGCCAGCAGTAGGGGGCCCCCCAGGGGTGAGCAGTTCTTC	CASSRGPPRGEQFF
TRBJ2-3	-	few	TRBV5-1	TGCGCCAGCAGCTTATACCGGGGGCTCACAGATACGCAGTATTTT	CASSLYRGLTDTQYF
TRBJ2-7	-	many	TRBV10-3	TGTGCCATCAGTGAGGACGGGGGCCCCACCTACGAGCAGTACTTC	CAISEDGGPTYEQYF
TRBJ2-5	-	few	TRBV12-3/TRBV12-4	TGTGCCAGCAAAACAGGGTTAGAGACCCAGTACTTC	CASKTGLETQYF
TRBJ2-1	-	few	TRBV6-5	TGTGCCAGCAGGTCTGGGTTATGGCAGTTCTTC	CASRSGLWQFF
TRBJ2-5	TRBD2	many	TRBV4-2	TGTGCCAGCAGCCAAGTCTATAGCGGGGGCGAGACCCAGTACTTC	CASSQVYSGGETQYF
TRBJ2-7	-	-	TRBV12-3/TRBV12-4	TGTGCCAGCAGCAGGGAGCGGAACTCCTACGAGCAGTACTTC	CASSRERNSYEQYF
TRBJ1-2	-	few	TRBV10-2	TGCGCCAGCAGTGACCGGGGCTCGTACTATGGCTACACCTTC	CASSDRGSYYGYTF
TRBJ2-7	TRBD1	many	TRBV7-9	TGTGCCAGCAGCCCGACAGGGAACTACGAGCAGTACTTC	CASSPTGNYEQYF
TRBJ1-1	-	few	TRBV29-1	TGCAGCGTTGAGTGGAGGGGCGAGGGGACTGAAGCTTTCTTT	CSVEWRGEGTEAFF
TRBJ1-2	TRBD1	many	TRBV6-1	TGTGCCACGGACGGACAGGGTCGGGGCTACACCTTC	CATDGQGRGYTF
TRBJ1-1	-	few	TRBV6-2/TRBV6-3	TGTGCCAGCAGTTACCGGGAGCAGAACACTGAAGCTTTCTTT	CASSYREQNTEAFF
TRBJ1-2	-	many	TRBV5-4	TGTGCCAGCAGCTTGGTTGGTGGTAACTATGGCTACACCTTC	CASSLVGGNYGYTF
TRBJ2-1	TRBD2	few	TRBV27	TGTGCCAGCAGTACCCACCATTGCGGGGGGTGCTCCTACAATGAGCAGTTCTTC	CASSTHHCGGCSYNEQFF
TRBJ2-1	TRBD1	few	TRBV7-9	TGTGCCAGCAGCCAGACAGGGGGGTCCTACAATGAGCAGTTCTTC	CASSQTGGSYNEQFF